This T cell receptor beta chain was recorded in a study of blood T cell repertoires in COVID-19. Overall study context: Italy, Spain and the United States were the sources of the convalescent and acute COVID-19 samples. Sample material is recorded as cDNA or gDNA derived from T cells, B-cell-depleted T cells, or PBMCs.

The study counted Cohort 3 donors as recovered given two negative PCRs, clearance, or symptom resolution. The CDR3 runs to 14 residues. V lost 5 bases, J lost 7 bases, and 12 bases lay in between. Germline CDR1 and CDR2: SEHNR and FQNEAQ (reference sequence). This clone was counted ten times or more. Assay used: immunoSEQ multiplex PCR; TCRdb lists only in-frame clones, some missing. Of about 220,000 clones listed, over 75% are singletons. The clonotype was recovered from a woman aged 55-69 years who had recovered from COVID-19. The sample taken for sequencing was PBMCs or T cells enriched from blood (not recorded which). This sequence joins TRBV7-9 and TRBJ1-6, with a possible D match to TRBD1 (6 bases). Here the CDR3 DNA reads TGTGCCAGCAGCACCGGACAGCAAAATTCACCCCTCCACTTT. It codes for CASSTGQQNSPLHF.